This T cell receptor beta chain originates from a study of blood T cell repertoires in COVID-19 (dated by TCRdb to the early 2020s). In terms of the full investigation: Collaborator samples came from the United States, Italy and Spain and covered acute and convalescent phases of COVID-19. The prospective study material was composed of cDNA or gDNA derived from T cells, B-cell-depleted T cells, or PBMCs. The dataset comprised deeply sampled blood TCRbeta repertoires from subjects exposed to, actively infected with, or recovered from COVID-19. The repertoires were made available in a free public database intended to serve as a resource for research on the immune response to SARS-CoV-2. Samples came from the ongoing ImmuneRACE study (first 160 participants) plus 1,254 subjects from 6 global collaborators. Sample metadata almost always included a de-identified subject ID, COVID-19 status, age in years and sex. HLA class I and class II types, where available, came from metadata supplied by the sample provider rather than from assay-based typing. What the work shows at the level of the full study, not this receptor alone: The quantity of clinical and demographic metadata differed by source and by participant and was supplied without curation.

Collaborating institutions collected whole blood in K2EDTA tubes following their own protocols. For TCRbeta analysis, collaborator samples were shipped as frozen whole blood, as isolated PBMCs, or as DNA extracted from either sample type. The immunoSEQ Assay, a bias-controlled multiplex PCR, was used to amplify TCRbeta CDR3 regions from genomic DNA. The authors' pipeline ran thus. Within the assay, amplification of reference gene primers was used to estimate how many nucleated cells each sample contained. To quantify the absolute abundance of each unique TCRbeta CDR3 rearrangement, sequence reads were collapsed and filtered. For each sample, productive Simpson clonality was calculated as the square root of Simpson's diversity index over productive rearrangements. TCRdb took over this immuneACCESS table, retaining in-frame rearrangements with V and J assigned. Such tables are incomplete; in checked studies, under half of the missing clones stem from an unresolved V gene, and the remainder is unexplained. For V, J and clone size, that table is used; D and trimming come from the DNA. This sample is represented by 150,000 to 180,000 clones; roughly 72% of them were singletons. Roughly 3.6% of the sample is in the top ten clones.

Reading from cysteine to phenylalanine, the CDR3 counts 14 amino acids. Only the CDR3 DNA is retained, 42 bases long and in frame from the first base. The germline V gene encodes CDR1 SEHNR and CDR2 FQNEAQ (reference sequence). Here V drops 5 bases and J drops 0 bases, and the junction holds 3 bases not matched to any gene. About this clone: Its antigen specificity is not known. Base qualities are not provided; no much larger clone lies one nucleotide away.

The TCR comes from a woman of 80 years or more with acute or convalescent COVID-19. The sequenced sample was peripheral blood. The chain is made from TRBV7-9 and TRBJ1-2; TRBD1 aligns with 7 central bases. The bases read TGTGCCAGCAGCGCGGGACAGTCTAACTATGGCTACACCTTC. It specifies CASSAGQSNYGYTF.